This entry is about one T cell receptor beta chain. The sample originates from a study of cytomegalovirus exposure and HLA in healthy donors. CDR1 is SEHNR and CDR2 is FQNEAQ in the germline V gene (reference sequence). V lost 5 bases, J lost 4 bases, and 16 bases lay in between. The CDR3 has 15 amino acids. The repertoire was sequenced with immunoSEQ multiplex PCR; TCRdb's copy has only in-frame clones and lacks some. This repertoire shows some 83,000 clones, 94% found once; its top ten account for around 2.1%. This chain connects TRBV7-9 to TRBJ2-3; D is unresolved. Sequenced material: PBMCs. This sequence originates from a young woman in good health and CMV-seronegative. The CDR3: CASSPKLRFADTQYF. The CDR3 bases are TGTGCCAGCAGCCCCAAACTGCGGTTCGCAGATACGCAGTATTTT.